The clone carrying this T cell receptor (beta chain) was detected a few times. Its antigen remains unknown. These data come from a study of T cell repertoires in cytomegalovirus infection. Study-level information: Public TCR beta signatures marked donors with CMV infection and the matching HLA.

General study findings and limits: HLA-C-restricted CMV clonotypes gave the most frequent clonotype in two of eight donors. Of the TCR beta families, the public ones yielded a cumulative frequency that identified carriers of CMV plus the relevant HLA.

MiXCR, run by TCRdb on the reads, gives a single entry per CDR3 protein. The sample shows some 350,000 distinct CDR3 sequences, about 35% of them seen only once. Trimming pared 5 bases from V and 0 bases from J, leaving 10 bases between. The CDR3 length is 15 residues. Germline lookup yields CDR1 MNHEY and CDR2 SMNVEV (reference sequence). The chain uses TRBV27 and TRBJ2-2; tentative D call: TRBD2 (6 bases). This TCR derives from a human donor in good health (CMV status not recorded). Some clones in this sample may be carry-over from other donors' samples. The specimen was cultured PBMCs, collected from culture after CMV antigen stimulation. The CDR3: CASSLRLANTGELFF. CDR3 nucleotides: TGTGCCAGCAGTCTCAGACTAGCGAACACCGGGGAGCTGTTTTTT.